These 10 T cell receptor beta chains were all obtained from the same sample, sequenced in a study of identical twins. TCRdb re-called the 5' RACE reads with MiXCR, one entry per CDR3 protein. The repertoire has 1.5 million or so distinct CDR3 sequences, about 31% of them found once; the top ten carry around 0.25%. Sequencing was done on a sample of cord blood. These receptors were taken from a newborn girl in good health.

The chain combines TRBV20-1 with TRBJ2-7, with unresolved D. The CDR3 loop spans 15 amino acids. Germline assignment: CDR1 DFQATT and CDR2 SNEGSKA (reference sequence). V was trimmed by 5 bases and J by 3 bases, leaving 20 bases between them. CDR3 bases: TGCAGTGCTCTCCCTATGGCGGCCTTGAGCTACGAGCAGTACTTC. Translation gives CSALPMAALSYEQYF.

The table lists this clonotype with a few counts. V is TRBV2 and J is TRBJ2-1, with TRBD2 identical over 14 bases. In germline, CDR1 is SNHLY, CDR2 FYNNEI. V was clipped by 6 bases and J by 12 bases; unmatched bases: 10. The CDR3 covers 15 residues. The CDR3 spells CASRAGTSGSYGQFF. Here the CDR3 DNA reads TGTGCCAGCAGGGCCGGGACTAGCGGGAGTTATGGGCAGTTCTTC.

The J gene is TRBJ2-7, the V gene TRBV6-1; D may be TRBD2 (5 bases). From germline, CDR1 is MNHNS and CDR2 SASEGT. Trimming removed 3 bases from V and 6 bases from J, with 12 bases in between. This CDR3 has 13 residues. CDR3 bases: TGTGCCAGCAGTGACGCGGGCTTCAGCGAGCAGTACTTC. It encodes CASSDAGFSEQYF.

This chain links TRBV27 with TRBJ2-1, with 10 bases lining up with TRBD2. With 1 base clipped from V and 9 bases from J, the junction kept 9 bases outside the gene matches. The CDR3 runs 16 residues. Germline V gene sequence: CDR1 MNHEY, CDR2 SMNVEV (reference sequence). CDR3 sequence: CASSLWLAGVHSEQFF. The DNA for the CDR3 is TGTGCCAGCAGTTTATGGCTAGCGGGAGTCCACTCTGAGCAGTTCTTC.

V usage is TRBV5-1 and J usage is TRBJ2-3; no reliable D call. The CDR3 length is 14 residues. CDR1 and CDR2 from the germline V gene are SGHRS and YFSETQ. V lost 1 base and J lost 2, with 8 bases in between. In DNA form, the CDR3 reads TGCGCCAGCAGCTTGTCCCGTCACACAGATACGCAGTATTTT. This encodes CASSLSRHTDTQYF.

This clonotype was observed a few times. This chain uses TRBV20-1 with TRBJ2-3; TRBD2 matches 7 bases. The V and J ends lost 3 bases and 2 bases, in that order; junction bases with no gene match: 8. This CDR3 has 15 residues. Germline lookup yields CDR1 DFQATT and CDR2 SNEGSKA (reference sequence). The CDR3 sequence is CSASGPSGHTDTQYF. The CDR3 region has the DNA TGCAGTGCTAGTGGCCCTAGCGGCCACACAGATACGCAGTATTTT.

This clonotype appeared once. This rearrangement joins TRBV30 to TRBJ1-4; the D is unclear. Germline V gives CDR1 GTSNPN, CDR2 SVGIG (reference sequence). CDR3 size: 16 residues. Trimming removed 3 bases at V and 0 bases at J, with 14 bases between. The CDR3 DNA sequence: TGTGCCTGGAGGATATCCTATAGTGCAACTAATGAAAAACTGTTTTTT. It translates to CAWRISYSATNEKLFF.

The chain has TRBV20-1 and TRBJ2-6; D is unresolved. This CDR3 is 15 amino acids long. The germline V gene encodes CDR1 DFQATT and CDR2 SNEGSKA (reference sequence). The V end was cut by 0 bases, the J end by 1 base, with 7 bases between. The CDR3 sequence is CSARDWDSGANVLTF. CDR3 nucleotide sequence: TGCAGTGCTAGAGATTGGGATTCTGGGGCCAACGTCCTGACTTTC.

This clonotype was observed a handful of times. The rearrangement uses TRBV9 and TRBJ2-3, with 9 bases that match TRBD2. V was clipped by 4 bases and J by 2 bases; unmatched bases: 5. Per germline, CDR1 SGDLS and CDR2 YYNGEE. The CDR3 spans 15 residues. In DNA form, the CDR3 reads TGTGCCAGCAGCATCGCTAGCGGGGACACAGATACGCAGTATTTT. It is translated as CASSIASGDTDTQYF.

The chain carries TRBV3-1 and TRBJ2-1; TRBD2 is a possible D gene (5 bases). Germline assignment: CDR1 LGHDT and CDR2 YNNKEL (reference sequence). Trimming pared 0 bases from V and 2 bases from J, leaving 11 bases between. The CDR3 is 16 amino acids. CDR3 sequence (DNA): TGTGCCAGCAGCCAAGAGGCCCCTAGCCCCTACAATGAGCAGTTCTTC. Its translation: CASSQEAPSPYNEQFF.